These T cell receptor beta chains were read from a single sample in a study of cytomegalovirus exposure and HLA in healthy donors. Sequencing used immunoSEQ multiplex PCR; TCRdb keeps in-frame clones, though not all of them. Of some 130,000 clones listed, roughly three quarters are singletons. The sample taken for sequencing was PBMCs. The receptors derive from a man aged 30 to 45 in good health and CMV-seronegative. Both conserved end residues are part of each CDR3. Fields, in order: D gene, V gene, J gene, clone size, CDR3 DNA, CDR3 protein. D genes are given only for firm matches. Clone size appears in some rows only: once, few, many, or a class for an expanded clone.

-,TRBV12-5,TRBJ1-1,-,TGTGCTAGTGGTTTGTTTTCCCTCGGCGGATTGGCTTTCTTT,CASGLFSLGGLAFF
TRBD1,TRBV6-5,TRBJ2-7,-,TGTGCCAGCAGTCCACAGGGGTCCTACGAGCAGTACTTC,CASSPQGSYEQYF
-,TRBV5-6,TRBJ2-7,-,TGTGCCAGCAGCTTTGTACAGTCGTACGAGCAGTACTTC,CASSFVQSYEQYF
TRBD2,TRBV18,TRBJ2-1,few,TGTGCCAGCTCACCACTGGAAGCGGGAGTTGTCAATGAGCAGTTCTTC,CASSPLEAGVVNEQFF
-,TRBV7-2,TRBJ2-7,-,TGTGCCAGCAGCTTAGTGGCCAGTGCCTACGAGCAGTACTTC,CASSLVASAYEQYF
TRBD1,TRBV6-6,TRBJ2-2,-,TGTGCCAGCAGGGACAGGACGAACACCGGGGAGCTGTTTTTT,CASRDRTNTGELFF
-,TRBV10-3,TRBJ1-1,-,TGTGCCATCAGTCCACAGGGTGGAGACACTGAAGCTTTCTTT,CAISPQGGDTEAFF
-,TRBV5-1,TRBJ2-5,-,TGCGCCAGCAGCCCATTGGGAGCTGGGGAGACCCAGTACTTC,CASSPLGAGETQYF
TRBD2,TRBV18,TRBJ2-1,-,TGTGCCAGCTCCCCCGGACTAGCGGGAGGGCGGGCCTACAATGAGCAGTTCTTC,CASSPGLAGGRAYNEQFF
-,TRBV5-6,TRBJ1-2,-,TGTGCCAGCAGCTTGGAAGGAGATGGCTACACCTTC,CASSLEGDGYTF
-,TRBV19,TRBJ2-1,-,TGTGCCAGTACTAGCGCGCCCTACAATGAGCAGTTCTTC,CASTSAPYNEQFF
-,TRBV29-1,TRBJ2-5,few,TGCAGCGTTGATGGGCAGCAAGAGACCCAGTACTTC,CSVDGQQETQYF
-,TRBV28,TRBJ1-2,-,TGTGCCAGCAGAAGCGACAGAGAAGGCTACACCTTC,CASRSDREGYTF
TRBD1,TRBV7-3,TRBJ2-2,-,TGTGCCAGCAGCCCCCCCGGGACAGTCGGCGGGGAGCTGTTTTTT,CASSPPGTVGGELFF
-,TRBV4-1,TRBJ1-2,-,TGCGCCAGCAGCCAAGTCGACAGTCCTTATGGCTACACCTTC,CASSQVDSPYGYTF
TRBD2,TRBV10-3,TRBJ2-2,few,TGTGCCATCAGTGAGTCCGGGACTAGCGACTCCGGGGAGCTGTTTTTT,CAISESGTSDSGELFF
TRBD2,TRBV6-1,TRBJ2-7,-,TGTGCCAGCAGTGAGGGGGGGAACTACGAGCAGTACTTC,CASSEGGNYEQYF
-,TRBV18,TRBJ1-4,-,TGTGCCAGCTCACCCAGAAATGAAAAACTGTTTTTT,CASSPRNEKLFF
TRBD1,TRBV7-9,TRBJ1-1,-,TGTGCCAGCAGGACAAGGGACAGGGGGCCGGAAGCTTTCTTT,CASRTRDRGPEAFF
TRBD2,TRBV5-6,TRBJ2-7,-,TGTGCCAGCAGCTTGGAAGGTTCTAGCGGGAGGGCGGGATCCTACGAGCAGTACTTC,CASSLEGSSGRAGSYEQYF
TRBD1,TRBV5-1,TRBJ2-3,-,TGCGCCAGCAGGACAGGGGGCACAGATACGCAGTATTTT,CASRTGGTDTQYF
TRBD1,TRBV10-1,TRBJ2-7,-,TGCGCCAGCAGTGGGGGACAGGCACCGAACGAGCAGTACTTC,CASSGGQAPNEQYF
-,TRBV27,TRBJ1-1,-,TGTGCCAGCAGTTTACAAGACCCCAGGGGATCATCGAACACTGAAGCTTTCTTT,CASSLQDPRGSSNTEAFF
-,TRBV7-8,TRBJ2-5,-,TGTGCCAGCAGCTTCGCCTCCGGGGAGACCCAGTACTTC,CASSFASGETQYF